This is a list of T cell receptor beta chains from one sample in a study of cytomegalovirus exposure and HLA in healthy donors. Measured with immunoSEQ multiplex PCR; TCRdb has only the in-frame clones, and not every one. Of 150,000 to 200,000 clones in the sample, roughly four fifths were seen once. Sequencing was done on a sample of PBMCs. The source is a woman aged 18-30 years in good health and CMV-seropositive. Both conserved end residues are part of each CDR3. The D gene is left open where the match is weak. Clone sizes are given selectively: once, few, many, or a class where the clone is expanded.

size	D	V	J	DNA	CDR3
-	-	TRBV2	TRBJ2-5	TGTGCCAGCAAGGATCAGGGGGGTGGTGAGACCCAGTACTTC	CASKDQGGGETQYF
-	TRBD1	TRBV29-1	TRBJ2-7	TGCAGCGTTGAAGATAGGGGGACAGGGTCCTACGAGCAGTACTTC	CSVEDRGTGSYEQYF
-	-	TRBV6-1	TRBJ1-1	TGTGCCAGCTCTACGCAATGGAACACTGAAGCTTTCTTT	CASSTQWNTEAFF
-	TRBD1	TRBV6-5	TRBJ2-5	TGTGCCAGCAGTTCAGGGGGGACCCAGTACTTC	CASSSGGTQYF
-	TRBD2	TRBV7-2	TRBJ2-1	TGTGCCAGCAGCTTAGGCGGGGGGAACAATGAGCAGTTCTTC	CASSLGGGNNEQFF
once	-	TRBV4-1	TRBJ1-6	TGCGCCAGCAGCCAAGATTACCAGTTAAATTCACCCCTCCACTTT	CASSQDYQLNSPLHF
-	-	TRBV7-6	TRBJ1-6	TGTGCCAGCAGCTTAAGGACCTCTGGGGGAGGCTCACCCCTCCACTTT	CASSLRTSGGGSPLHF
-	-	TRBV5-8	TRBJ1-1	TGTGCCAGCATCTACCACTTGAACACTGAAGCTTTCTTT	CASIYHLNTEAFF
-	TRBD1	TRBV2	TRBJ2-5	TGTGCCAGCAGTGACCCGACAGGGAGTCAAGAGACCCAGTACTTC	CASSDPTGSQETQYF
once	TRBD2	TRBV30	TRBJ2-5	TGTGCCTGGGCCGTGACTAGCTGGGAGACCCAGTACTTC	CAWAVTSWETQYF
-	-	TRBV9	TRBJ1-6	TGTGCCAGCAGCGTAGGGGGGGAGGGGTGGCCCCTCCACTTT	CASSVGGEGWPLHF
-	-	TRBV6-5	TRBJ1-2	TGTGCCAGCAGTTCGCTTCCAGAGGTGGCTAACTATGGCTACACCTTC	CASSSLPEVANYGYTF
few	TRBD1	TRBV5-4	TRBJ1-2	TGTGCCAGCAGCCGGGGGACAGGGGGCGCTGGCTATGGCTACACCTTC	CASSRGTGGAGYGYTF
few	TRBD2	TRBV6-5	TRBJ2-4	TGTGCCAGCAGAGGGGGACTAGTGAACATTCAGTACTTC	CASRGGLVNIQYF
-	-	TRBV4-2	TRBJ2-1	TGTGCCAGCAGCCAAAACCCCTTAGCGGACTACAATGAGCAGTTCTTC	CASSQNPLADYNEQFF
-	TRBD1	TRBV18	TRBJ2-1	TGTGCCAGCTCTCCGAGGACAGGGGACGATGAGCAGTTCTTC	CASSPRTGDDEQFF
once	TRBD1	TRBV2	TRBJ1-6	TGTGCCAGCAGGGCCCAGGGGGCAGTCCACTCACCCCTCCACTTT	CASRAQGAVHSPLHF
-	-	TRBV5-4	TRBJ2-5	TGTGCCAGCAGCTCATACGGGAGTCAAGAGACCCAGTACTTC	CASSSYGSQETQYF
-	-	TRBV18	TRBJ2-7	TGTGCCAGCTCACCACTATGGCAGGGGTTACGAGAGCAGTACTTC	CASSPLWQGLREQYF
-	-	TRBV7-9	TRBJ1-1	TGTGCCAGCAGCTTAGGGGGCGGGGGACCCACTGAAGCTTTCTTT	CASSLGGGGPTEAFF
-	-	TRBV6-5	TRBJ1-2	TGTGCCAGCAGTCCTGGTGGCGGCTATGGCTACACCTTC	CASSPGGGYGYTF
-	-	TRBV19	TRBJ1-4	TGTGCCAGTAGTAGCCCTATAACTAATGAAAAACTGTTTTTT	CASSSPITNEKLFF
-	-	TRBV30	TRBJ1-6	TGTGCCTGGAGCAATACAGGGTATTCACCCCTCCACTTT	CAWSNTGYSPLHF
-	-	TRBV11-3	TRBJ1-1	TGTGCCAGCAGTTTGGTTGGGGGGGACACTGAAGCTTTCTTT	CASSLVGGDTEAFF
-	TRBD2	TRBV2	TRBJ2-7	TGTGCCAGCGGGGAGGGAATACGGGAGCAGTACTTC	CASGEGIREQYF
-	TRBD1	TRBV2	TRBJ1-5	TGTGCCAGCAGTGCCCGGGACAGGGGCAATCAGCCCCAGCATTTT	CASSARDRGNQPQHF
-	-	TRBV7-9	TRBJ1-4	TGTGCCAGCAGCTTAGGCTCAGGGGCTGAAAAACTGTTTTTT	CASSLGSGAEKLFF
-	-	TRBV28	TRBJ1-4	TGTGCCAGCAGTTTATCGGGGAACGACGAAAAACTGTTTTTT	CASSLSGNDEKLFF
-	-	TRBV15	TRBJ2-3	TGTGCCACCAGCAGAGGACAGGACGTTCCCGATACGCAGTATTTT	CATSRGQDVPDTQYF
few	TRBD2	TRBV5-4	TRBJ2-5	TGTGCCAGCAGTCTGCGGGGGGGCCTAGAGACCCAGTACTTC	CASSLRGGLETQYF
-	-	TRBV30	TRBJ1-2	TGTGCCTGGAGTCCGGGATACGGCTACACCTTC	CAWSPGYGYTF
-	TRBD1	TRBV11-2	TRBJ2-3	TGTGCCAGCAGCTGGGACGGTCCAGGGGGGCAGTATTTT	CASSWDGPGGQYF
once	-	TRBV6-6	TRBJ2-5	TGTGCCAGTCGCTCTACCGGGCAAGAGACCCAGTACTTC	CASRSTGQETQYF
once	TRBD1	TRBV2	TRBJ1-1	TGTGCCAGCAGTGGGGACAGCATGAACACTGAAGCTTTCTTT	CASSGDSMNTEAFF
once	-	TRBV7-9	TRBJ1-2	TGTGCCAGCAGCTTAAGGGGGTCCTATGGCTACACCTTC	CASSLRGSYGYTF
-	-	TRBV28	TRBJ2-5	TGTGCCAGCAGTCCCCCGGGGGACCACCAAGAGACCCAGTACTTC	CASSPPGDHQETQYF
-	TRBD1	TRBV9	TRBJ1-5	TGTGCCAGCAGCTTCGGGACAGGGAATCAGCCCCAGCATTTT	CASSFGTGNQPQHF
-	-	TRBV2	TRBJ2-2	TGTGCCAGCACTCTCACCCAGCAGAGGGATAACACCGGGGAGCTGTTTTTT	CASTLTQQRDNTGELFF
once	-	TRBV30	TRBJ2-2	TGTGCCTGGAGTGTAAGCCAGAACACCGGGGAGCTGTTTTTT	CAWSVSQNTGELFF
-	-	TRBV6-5	TRBJ1-4	TGTGCCAGCAGTGACACAGGGTTGAATGAAAAACTGTTTTTT	CASSDTGLNEKLFF
-	TRBD2	TRBV6-5	TRBJ2-5	TGTGCCAGCAGTTACACGGGGGGGCAAGAGACCCAGTACTTC	CASSYTGGQETQYF
-	-	TRBV7-9	TRBJ2-7	TGTGCCAGCAGCTCCGACTTAGTGGGCGAGCAGTACTTC	CASSSDLVGEQYF
-	-	TRBV5-1	TRBJ2-1	TGCGCCAGCAGCGTTGACACAGGTGGATACAATGAGCAGTTCTTC	CASSVDTGGYNEQFF
-	TRBD1	TRBV6-1	TRBJ2-3	TGTGCCAGCAGTGCGGGACAGACAGATACGCAGTATTTT	CASSAGQTDTQYF
-	-	TRBV6-1	TRBJ1-1	TGTGCCAGCACCTTCGACAGACTGAACACTGAAGCTTTCTTT	CASTFDRLNTEAFF
-	-	TRBV19	TRBJ1-2	TGTGCCAGTACCCCTAATGGGGGGGTAGTCTATGGCTACACCTTC	CASTPNGGVVYGYTF
once	TRBD1	TRBV6-5	TRBJ1-3	TGTGCCAGCAGAATCGACAGGGGGGCTCTTAACACCATATATTTT	CASRIDRGALNTIYF
-	-	TRBV29-1	TRBJ1-1	TGCAGCGTTCCCTCAGGGTCTGAAGCTTTCTTT	CSVPSGSEAFF
once	-	TRBV28	TRBJ1-1	TGTGCCAGCAGCAAAGAGAAGAACACTGAAGCTTTCTTT	CASSKEKNTEAFF
few	-	TRBV11-3	TRBJ1-2	TGTGCCAGCAGCTTAGGGACGGAGGGCTATGGCTACACCTTC	CASSLGTEGYGYTF